What follows are 9 T cell receptor beta chains derived from one specimen sequenced in a study of blood T cell repertoires in COVID-19. The protocol was immunoSEQ multiplex PCR, while the TCRdb copy is restricted to in-frame clones and leaves out a portion. The sample consists of under 90,000 clones, 60% to 80% of them appearing once. The sequenced sample consisted of peripheral blood. These receptors were taken from a human donor in a cohort sampled during active COVID-19.

The chain is built from TRBV27 and TRBJ2-7; TRBD2 aligns across 8 bases. The CDR3 runs to 14 residues. Germline assignment: CDR1 MNHEY and CDR2 SMNVEV (reference sequence). Unmatched junction bases numbered 6, after V lost 4 bases and J lost 4 bases. The CDR3: CASSYSGGGYEQYF. CDR3 nucleotide sequence: TGTGCCAGCAGTTACTCCGGGGGGGGATACGAGCAGTACTTC.

The chain carries TRBV14 and TRBJ2-3, with 8 bases lining up with TRBD2. The trim removed 1 base at V and 2 bases at J, leaving 5 bases unmatched. The CDR3 contains 16 residues. Germline assignment: CDR1 SGHDN and CDR2 FVKESK. Written as DNA, the CDR3 is TGTGCCAGCAGCCAAGTCGGGGGGGCCGACACAGATACGCAGTATTTT. Translation gives CASSQVGGADTDTQYF.

The chain employs TRBV27 and TRBJ1-2; TRBD1 agrees at 8 bases. Per the germline V gene, CDR1 is MNHEY and CDR2 is SMNVEV (reference sequence). This CDR3 spans 18 amino acids. With V trimmed by 5 bases and J by 2 bases, 16 bases remained unmatched. CDR3 sequence: CASSPSLRAGGMNYGYTF. The DNA for the CDR3 is TGTGCCAGCAGTCCCTCTCTCCGGGCAGGGGGCATGAACTATGGCTACACCTTC.

This rearrangement joins TRBV7-9 to TRBJ2-7, with 8 bases matching TRBD1. The CDR3 has 12 amino acids. Trimming cost V 8 bases and J 5 bases; bases outside gene matches: 5. Germline V gene lookup returns CDR1 SEHNR and CDR2 FQNEAQ (reference sequence). The DNA for the CDR3 is TGTGCCAGCGCCTCGACAGGGGACGAGCAGTACTTC. The encoded protein is CASASTGDEQYF.

This chain connects TRBV5-1 to TRBJ2-3, with D tentatively TRBD1 (5 bases). The germline V and J ends were trimmed by 4 bases and 3 bases, with 18 bases remaining between them. CDR3 length equals 16 residues. Germline lookup yields CDR1 SGHRS and CDR2 YFSETQ. CDR3 in DNA: TGCGCCAGCAGCCGCCAGGGTGGAGCTACGACAGATACGCAGTATTTT. Amino acid sequence: CASSRQGGATTDTQYF.

The CDR3 is CASSNGRDLSGANVLTF. CDR3 DNA sequence: TGTGCCAGCAGCAATGGCAGGGATTTGTCCGGGGCCAACGTCCTGACTTTC. The chain uses TRBV7-2 and TRBJ2-6; D might be TRBD1 (5 bases). The CDR3 covers 17 residues. Trimming took 5 bases from V and 4 from J, leaving 18 bases between them. From germline, CDR1 is SGHTA and CDR2 FQGNSA.

This clone occurred once. This chain connects TRBV24-1 to TRBJ2-1; 9 positions match TRBD2. This CDR3 region has 16 residues. Trimming removed 4 bases from V and 0 bases from J; junction bases left unmatched: 3. Per the germline V gene, CDR1 is KGHDR and CDR2 is SFDVKD. CDR3 region: CATSDPSGNSYNEQFF. The CDR3 DNA is TGTGCCACCAGTGACCCTAGCGGGAACTCCTACAATGAGCAGTTCTTC.

The rearrangement joins TRBV24-1 to TRBJ2-3, with 8 bases fitting TRBD2. Germline V gene lookup returns CDR1 KGHDR and CDR2 SFDVKD. The CDR3 extends over 16 amino acids. Unmatched junction bases numbered 4, after V lost 1 base and J lost 2 bases. The CDR3 region has the DNA TGTGCCACCAGTGATTTACGGGAGGGGATCACAGATACGCAGTATTTT. Translating gives CATSDLREGITDTQYF.

V and J are TRBV18 and TRBJ2-5, with a weak D call TRBD2 (6 bases). V was pared by 3 bases and J by 5 bases, with 13 bases between. CDR1 KGHSH and CDR2 LQKENI come from the germline V gene. The CDR3 is 14 residues long. The CDR3 is CASSPRTEGETQYF. CDR3 DNA: TGTGCCAGCTCACCGAGGACGGAGGGCGAGACCCAGTACTTC. Using reference TRBV18 and TRBJ2-5 for the parts outside the CDR3, the full variable domain is NAGVMQNPRHLVRRRGQEARLRCSPMKGHSHVYWYRQLPEEGLKFMVYLQKENIIDESGMPKERFSAEFPKEGPSILRIQQVVRGDSAAYFCASSPRTEGETQYFGPGTRLLVL.